The clone carrying this TCR beta chain was seen once. What it binds is not known. The entry originates in a study of T cell repertoires in urothelial bladder cancer. The study's findings and limits: Infiltrating lymphocytes: median around 2% in carcinoma versus about 12% in benign specimens. Up to roughly 15% of carcinoma infiltrating lymphocytes belonged to one T-cell clone. Median T cells were roughly 5,500 in carcinoma and roughly 25,000 in benign specimens.

Profiled with immunoSEQ multiplex PCR; TCRdb holds only in-frame clones, not every one. This table holds some 8,600 clones, about 54% found once. Between the trimmed V and J ends, which lost 5 bases and 0 bases, there was a span of 23 bases. The CDR3 loop spans 19 amino acids. Per germline, CDR1 SGHTA and CDR2 FQGNSA. The J gene is TRBJ1-3, the V gene TRBV7-2; TRBD1 might be the D (5 bases). The sequence was collected from a human donor with urothelial carcinoma. Sequences were obtained from tumor-infiltrating cells from bladder cancer. In DNA form, the CDR3 reads TGTGCCAGCAGCCCCTTGGGCAGGGTGAACCCCCACTCTGGAAACACCATATATTTT. Translated: CASSPLGRVNPHSGNTIYF.